In its sample, the clone carrying this T cell receptor (beta chain) was seen a few times. Antigen: not known. This entry comes from a study of beta chain features in type 1 diabetes. Study-wide background: Examined across all samples were approximately 99 million sorted cells.

Study-level findings and limits: Researchers report that Type 1 diabetes patients had moderately but significantly shorter TCRB CDR3s across all four CD4+ subsets.

Germline V CDR1 and CDR2: SGHNT, YYREEE (reference sequence). This CDR3 region has 15 residues. Losses at the gene ends were 5 bases for V and 3 bases for J; bases not matched to a gene: 10. A sort by CD45RO/CCR7/CD25/CD127/CD95/CD27 yielded CD4+ naive, central memory, regulatory and stem cell-like memory cells. Sequencing targeted expressed TCRB transcripts, as all isolated RNA had been reverse transcribed. TCRdb's table, derived via immunoSEQ multiplex PCR, lists solely in-frame clones and lacks some. The sample shows about 180,000 clones, around 13% of them seen only once. Sample: central memory CD4+ T cells from blood. This TCR was sampled from a woman younger than 30 in good health. The chain recombines TRBV5-4 with TRBJ1-1, with 7 positions matching TRBD1. The CDR3 loop reads CASSARQGYDTEAFF. The CDR3 DNA follows: TGTGCCAGCAGTGCTCGACAGGGTTATGACACTGAAGCTTTCTTT.